This record covers a single TCR beta chain. The data were taken from a study of T cells after yellow fever vaccination. Germline V lookup: CDR1 LNHDA, CDR2 SQIVND (reference sequence). The length of the CDR3 is 13 residues. The germline V and J ends were trimmed by 0 bases and 11 bases, with 11 bases remaining between them. TCRdb called the 5' RACE reads again in MiXCR, with one record for every CDR3 protein. This table holds about 550,000 distinct CDR3 sequences, about 19% found once. The origin of this receptor is a young man who received the YFV17D yellow fever vaccine. V usage is TRBV19 and J usage is TRBJ2-1; TRBD2 is a possible D gene (7 bases). Sequences were derived from PBMCs, sampled 15 days after the yellow fever booster vaccination. The CDR3 sequence: CASSIEGRGQQFF. The CDR3 DNA reads TGTGCCAGTAGTATAGAAGGGCGGGGGCAGCAGTTCTTC.